The 16 T cell receptor beta chains listed next were all sequenced from one sample in a study of T cell responses to AZD1222 COVID-19 vaccine. The protocol was immunoSEQ multiplex PCR, while the TCRdb copy is restricted to in-frame clones and leaves out a portion. This table holds roughly 160,000 clones, about nine tenths found once. Sequenced here: peripheral blood, sampled on day 0 of AZD1222 vaccination. The receptors originated from an adult in good health.

V usage is TRBV30 and J usage is TRBJ1-6; D is unresolved. The CDR3 has 13 residues. Germline V gene sequence: CDR1 GTSNPN, CDR2 SVGIG (reference sequence). The V and J ends lost 3 bases and 13 bases respectively, with 16 bases between them. CDR3 DNA sequence: TGTGCCTGGAGGAGAAGAATAGAGGGCCCCCTCCACTTT. It is translated as CAWRRRIEGPLHF.

The V gene is TRBV27, the J gene TRBJ2-7; 10 positions match TRBD2. The V and J ends lost 3 bases and 1 base, in that order; junction bases with no gene match: 6. Germline lookup yields CDR1 MNHEY and CDR2 SMNVEV (reference sequence). The CDR3 runs to 16 residues. CDR3 bases: TGTGCCAGCAGTTTGGTGGCTAGCGGGGGATCCTACGAGCAGTACTTC. Its protein product is CASSLVASGGSYEQYF.

The genes are TRBV28 and TRBJ1-2; D may be TRBD1 (5 bases). From germline, CDR1 is MDHEN and CDR2 SYDVKM. V lost 2 bases, J lost 5 bases, and 9 bases lay in between. The CDR3 has 13 residues. The CDR3 here is CASSLGRGYGYTF. CDR3 DNA: TGTGCCAGCAGTTTAGGACGGGGGTATGGCTACACCTTC.

J is TRBJ2-5 and V is TRBV3-1 (or the pseudogene TRBV3-2); 7 bases match TRBD1. The V and J ends lost 2 bases and 2 bases, in that order; junction bases with no gene match: 2. The CDR3 runs to 14 residues. The V gene's germline CDR1 is LGHDT and CDR2 YNNKEL (reference sequence). The chain's CDR3 is CASSQRRGQETQYF. CDR3 nucleotides: TGTGCCAGCAGCCAACGCAGGGGGCAAGAGACCCAGTACTTC.

Remarks on this clone: The same CDR3 can be traced to other DNA sequences in this sample. The rearrangement uses TRBV6-5 and TRBJ1-2, with 7 bases fitting TRBD1. The germline CDR1 and CDR2 sequences are MNHEY and SVGAGI. The J segment lost 8 bases and the V segment lost 5 bases, leaving 5 bases of the junction unmatched. This CDR3 contains 12 residues. CDR3 region: CASSRQGGGYTF. CDR3 DNA sequence: TGTGCCAGCAGTAGACAGGGAGGAGGCTACACCTTC.

This sequence joins TRBV5-4 and TRBJ2-1, with 8 positions matching TRBD1. Germline V lookup: CDR1 SGHNT, CDR2 YYREEE (reference sequence). The ends lost 2 bases at V and 9 bases at J; junction bases unmatched: 10. The CDR3 extends over 15 amino acids. The CDR3 loop reads CASSFGQGSNAEQFF. The CDR3, as DNA: TGTGCCAGCAGCTTCGGACAGGGTAGTAATGCTGAGCAGTTCTTC.

This clone appeared a few times. The V call is TRBV7-2, the J call TRBJ2-1, with 13 bases aligning to TRBD2. With 4 bases clipped from V and 8 bases from J, the junction kept 5 bases outside the gene matches. CDR1 SGHTA and CDR2 FQGNSA come from the germline V gene. CDR3 length: 15 amino acids. The CDR3 coding sequence is TGTGCCAGCAGCTGGACTAGCGGGGGTGTGGATGAGCAGTTCTTC. Translating gives CASSWTSGGVDEQFF.

This rearrangement joins TRBV24-1 to TRBJ2-1; no definite D call. With 4 bases removed from V and 10 bases from J, the gap between germline ends came to 7 bases. Germline V gives CDR1 KGHDR, CDR2 SFDVKD. This CDR3 contains 11 residues. CDR3 sequence (DNA): TGTGCCACCAGTGAACGTTGGGAGCAGTTCTTC. Encoded protein: CATSERWEQFF.

The CDR3 nucleotides are TGTGCTAGCGGGCTGGGTAATTCACCCCTCCACTTT. This translates into CASGLGNSPLHF. This chain connects TRBV7-7 to TRBJ1-6; D is unresolved. Germline V CDR1 and CDR2: SSHAT, FNYEAQ (reference sequence). The CDR3 extends over 12 amino acids.

DNA of the CDR3: TGTGCCAGCAGCAAGACCTCCTACGAGCAGTACTTC. Its translation is CASSKTSYEQYF. V usage is TRBV9 and J usage is TRBJ2-7; D gene ambiguous. Germline CDR1 SGDLS, CDR2 YYNGEE. This CDR3 contains 12 residues. Trimming pared 4 bases from V and 0 bases from J, leaving 5 bases between.

The rearrangement links TRBV28 to TRBJ2-1; D gene unclear. This CDR3 is built from 12 residues. V was shortened by 6 bases and J by 8 bases, with 11 bases between the two germline ends. Per the germline V gene, CDR1 is MDHEN and CDR2 is SYDVKM. The CDR3 reads CASSQTIHEQFF. In DNA form, the CDR3 reads TGTGCCAGCAGCCAGACGATCCATGAGCAGTTCTTC.

The gene calls are TRBV7-2 and TRBJ1-2; D might be TRBD1 (6 bases). Germline V gene sequence: CDR1 SGHTA, CDR2 FQGNSA. There are 15 residues in the CDR3. Between the trimmed V and J ends, which lost 4 bases and 6 bases, there was a span of 18 bases. The CDR3 loop is CASSSEASGVNGYTF. The CDR3 bases are TGTGCCAGCAGCTCCGAAGCTTCAGGGGTAAATGGCTACACCTTC.

This clone was seen a handful of times. The chain recombines TRBV29-1 with TRBJ1-1; no clear D. The germline V gene has CDR1 SQVTM and CDR2 ANQGSEA. The CDR3 has 11 residues. Trimming took 8 bases from V and 0 from J, leaving 7 bases between them. CDR3 bases: TGCAGCTGCAGGATGAACACTGAAGCTTTCTTT. It yields the protein CSCRMNTEAFF.

The V gene is TRBV19, the J gene TRBJ1-2; D not certain. With 4 bases removed from V and 3 bases from J, the gap between germline ends came to 6 bases. CDR3 length: 12 residues. The germline V gene has CDR1 LNHDA and CDR2 SQIVND (reference sequence). CDR3 residues: CASSNPYYGYTF. The CDR3 region has the DNA TGTGCCAGTAGTAACCCATACTATGGCTACACCTTC.

The chain links TRBV7-8 to TRBJ1-4, with unresolved D. The CDR3 has 15 amino acids. The germline CDR1 and CDR2 sequences are SGHVS and FQNEAQ. Trimming shortened V by 0 bases and J by 2 bases, and 7 bases separated the two germline ends. The DNA for the CDR3 is TGTGCCAGCAGCTTAGCCCACAGTACTAATGAAAAACTGTTTTTT. Protein sequence: CASSLAHSTNEKLFF.

The chain couples TRBV5-5 to TRBJ1-6; perhaps TRBD1 as D (5 bases). Germline V CDR1 and CDR2: SGHKS, YYEKEE (reference sequence). The V and J ends lost 3 bases and 10 bases respectively, with 20 bases between them. CDR3 length equals 16 residues. CDR3 region: CASSWELQVLESPLHF. For the CDR3, the DNA is TGTGCCAGCAGCTGGGAACTACAGGTTTTGGAGTCACCCCTCCACTTT.